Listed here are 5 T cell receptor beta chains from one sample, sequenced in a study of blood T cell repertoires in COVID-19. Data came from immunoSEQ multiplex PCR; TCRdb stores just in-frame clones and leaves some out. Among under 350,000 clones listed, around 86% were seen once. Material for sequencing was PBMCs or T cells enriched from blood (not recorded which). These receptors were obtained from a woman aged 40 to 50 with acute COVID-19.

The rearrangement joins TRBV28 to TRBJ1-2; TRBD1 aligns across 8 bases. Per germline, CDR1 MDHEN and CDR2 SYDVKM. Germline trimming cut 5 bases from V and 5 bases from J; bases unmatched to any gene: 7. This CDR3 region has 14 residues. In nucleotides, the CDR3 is TGTGCCAGCAGTCCTAGGGACAGGCTTTATGGCTACACCTTC. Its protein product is CASSPRDRLYGYTF.

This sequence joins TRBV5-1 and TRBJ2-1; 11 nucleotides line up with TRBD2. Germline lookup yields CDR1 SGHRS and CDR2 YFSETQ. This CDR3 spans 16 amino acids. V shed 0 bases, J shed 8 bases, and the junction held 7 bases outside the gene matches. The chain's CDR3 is CASSLESTSGAHEQFF. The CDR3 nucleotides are TGCGCCAGCAGCTTGGAATCGACTAGCGGGGCCCATGAGCAGTTCTTC.

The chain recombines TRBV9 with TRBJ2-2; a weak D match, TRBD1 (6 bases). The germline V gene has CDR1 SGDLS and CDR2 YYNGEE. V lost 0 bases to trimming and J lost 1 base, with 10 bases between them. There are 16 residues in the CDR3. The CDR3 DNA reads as TGTGCCAGCAGCGTAGGGGGGCAGGGGAACACCGGGGAGCTGTTTTTT. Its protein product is CASSVGGQGNTGELFF.

This CDR3 is CASSENRNYGYTF. CDR3 DNA sequence: TGTGCCAGCAGTGAAAACAGGAACTATGGCTACACCTTC. This chain connects TRBV6-1 to TRBJ1-2, with D possibly matching TRBD1 (5 bases). V lost 2 bases and J lost 2, with 6 bases in between. This CDR3 has 13 residues. Per the germline V gene, CDR1 is MNHNS and CDR2 is SASEGT.

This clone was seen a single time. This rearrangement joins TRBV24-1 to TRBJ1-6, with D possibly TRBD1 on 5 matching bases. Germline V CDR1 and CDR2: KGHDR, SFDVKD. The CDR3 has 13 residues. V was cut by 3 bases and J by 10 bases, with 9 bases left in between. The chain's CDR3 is CATSDAGGSPLHF. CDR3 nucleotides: TGTGCCACCAGTGATGCCGGGGGATCACCCCTCCACTTT.